This T cell receptor (beta chain) was captured by sequencing in a study of T cell responses to AZD1222 COVID-19 vaccine. V gave up 6 bases and J gave up 6 bases, with 14 bases separating them. The CDR3 is 13 amino acids. With respect to this clone: Its matching antigen is unknown.

The table came from immunoSEQ multiplex PCR; TCRdb's copy has only in-frame clones and leaves some out. Of approximately 50,000 clones listed, roughly 88% are singletons. General study findings and limits: Elevations in Spike-specific TCR breadth and depth followed administration of two AZD1222 doses.

The V gene is TRBV12-3 or TRBV12-4, the J gene TRBJ1-1; D gene uncertain. Sequences were derived from peripheral blood, sampled on day 0 of AZD1222 vaccination. The source of this sequence is an adult in good health. This chain's CDR3 is CASSRLAISEAFF. As DNA, the CDR3 is TGTGCCAGCAGCCGCCTCGCTATCTCTGAAGCTTTCTTT.